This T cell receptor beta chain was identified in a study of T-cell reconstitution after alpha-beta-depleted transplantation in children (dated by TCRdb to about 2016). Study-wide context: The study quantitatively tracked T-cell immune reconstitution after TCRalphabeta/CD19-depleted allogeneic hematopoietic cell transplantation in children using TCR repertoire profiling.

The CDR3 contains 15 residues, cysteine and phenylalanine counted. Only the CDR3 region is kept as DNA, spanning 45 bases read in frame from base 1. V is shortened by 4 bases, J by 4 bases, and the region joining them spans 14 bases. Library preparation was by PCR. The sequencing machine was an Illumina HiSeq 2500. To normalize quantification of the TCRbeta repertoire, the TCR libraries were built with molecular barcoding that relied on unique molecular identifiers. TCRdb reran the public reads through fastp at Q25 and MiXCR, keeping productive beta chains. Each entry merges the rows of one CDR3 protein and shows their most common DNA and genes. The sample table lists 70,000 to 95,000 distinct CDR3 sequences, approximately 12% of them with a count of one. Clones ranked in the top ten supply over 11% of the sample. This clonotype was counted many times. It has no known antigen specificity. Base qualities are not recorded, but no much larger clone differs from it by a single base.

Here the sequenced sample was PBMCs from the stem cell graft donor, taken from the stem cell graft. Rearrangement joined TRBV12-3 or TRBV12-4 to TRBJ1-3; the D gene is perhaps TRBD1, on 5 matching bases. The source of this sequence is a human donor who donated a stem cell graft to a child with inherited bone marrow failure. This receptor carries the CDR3 CASSSQEGIGNTIYF. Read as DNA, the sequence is TGTGCCAGCAGTTCACAGGAAGGGATCGGAAACACCATATATTTT.